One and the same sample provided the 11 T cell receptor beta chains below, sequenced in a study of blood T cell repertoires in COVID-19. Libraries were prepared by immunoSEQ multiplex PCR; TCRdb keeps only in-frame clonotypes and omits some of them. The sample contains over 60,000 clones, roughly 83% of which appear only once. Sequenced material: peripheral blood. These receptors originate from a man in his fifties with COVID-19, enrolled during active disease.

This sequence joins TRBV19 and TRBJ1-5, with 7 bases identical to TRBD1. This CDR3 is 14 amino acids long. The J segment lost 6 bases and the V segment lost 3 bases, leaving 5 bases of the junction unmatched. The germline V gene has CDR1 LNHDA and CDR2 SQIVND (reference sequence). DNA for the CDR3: TGTGCCAGTAGTATCTCAGGGGGAAGTCAGCCCCAGCATTTT. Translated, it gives CASSISGGSQPQHF.

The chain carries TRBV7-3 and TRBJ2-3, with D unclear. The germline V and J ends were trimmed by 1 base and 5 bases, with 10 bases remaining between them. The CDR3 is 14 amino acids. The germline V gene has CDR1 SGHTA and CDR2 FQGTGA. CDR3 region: CASSLNLRGDTQYF. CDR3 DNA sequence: TGTGCCAGCAGCTTAAACCTACGCGGAGATACGCAGTATTTT.

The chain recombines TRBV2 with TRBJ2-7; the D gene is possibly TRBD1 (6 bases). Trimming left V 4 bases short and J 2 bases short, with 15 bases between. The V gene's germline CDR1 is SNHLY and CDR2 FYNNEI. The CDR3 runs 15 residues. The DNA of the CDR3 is TGTGCCAGCAGTGCTCAAGGGGGTGGCCCCTACGAGCAGTACTTC. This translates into CASSAQGGGPYEQYF.

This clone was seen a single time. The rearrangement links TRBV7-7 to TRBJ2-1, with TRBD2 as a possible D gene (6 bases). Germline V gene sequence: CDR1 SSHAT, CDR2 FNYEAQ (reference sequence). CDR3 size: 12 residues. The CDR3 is CAATSPYNEQFF. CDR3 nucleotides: TGTGCTGCGACTAGTCCCTACAATGAGCAGTTCTTC.

CDR3 sequence: CASSSLQGAGTDTQYF. The CDR3 coding sequence is TGTGCCAGCAGTTCCCTCCAGGGGGCAGGCACAGATACGCAGTATTTT. The chain joins TRBV27 to TRBJ2-3; TRBD1 matches at 8 bases. The V segment lost 4 bases and the J segment 1 base; nucleotides outside the gene matches: 7. The CDR3 contains 16 residues. CDR1 MNHEY and CDR2 SMNVEV come from the germline V gene (reference sequence).

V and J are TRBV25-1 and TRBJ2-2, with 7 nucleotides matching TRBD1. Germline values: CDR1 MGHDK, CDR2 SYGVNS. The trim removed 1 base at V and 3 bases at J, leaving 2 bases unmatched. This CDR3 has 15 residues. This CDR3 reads CASSESDRDTGELFF. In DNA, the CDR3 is TGTGCCAGCAGTGAATCCGACAGGGACACCGGGGAGCTGTTTTTT.

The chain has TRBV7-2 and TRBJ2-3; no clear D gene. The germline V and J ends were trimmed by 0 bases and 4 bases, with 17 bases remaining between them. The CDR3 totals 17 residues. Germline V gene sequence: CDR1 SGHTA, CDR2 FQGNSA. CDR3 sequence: CASSLALLDVGADTQYF. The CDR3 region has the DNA TGTGCCAGCAGCTTAGCCCTTCTAGACGTTGGCGCAGATACGCAGTATTTT.

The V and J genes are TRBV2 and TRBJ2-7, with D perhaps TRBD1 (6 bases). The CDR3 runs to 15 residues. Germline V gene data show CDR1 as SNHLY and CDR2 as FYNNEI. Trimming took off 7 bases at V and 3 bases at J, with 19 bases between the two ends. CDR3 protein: CASTLGQNPNYEQYF. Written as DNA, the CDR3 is TGTGCCAGCACTCTTGGACAGAACCCAAACTACGAGCAGTACTTC.

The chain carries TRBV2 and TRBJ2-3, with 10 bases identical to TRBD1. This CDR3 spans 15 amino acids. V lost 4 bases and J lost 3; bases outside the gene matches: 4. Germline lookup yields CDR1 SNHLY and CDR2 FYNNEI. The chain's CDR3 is CASSGRQGATDTQYF. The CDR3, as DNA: TGTGCCAGCAGTGGAAGACAGGGGGCTACAGATACGCAGTATTTT.

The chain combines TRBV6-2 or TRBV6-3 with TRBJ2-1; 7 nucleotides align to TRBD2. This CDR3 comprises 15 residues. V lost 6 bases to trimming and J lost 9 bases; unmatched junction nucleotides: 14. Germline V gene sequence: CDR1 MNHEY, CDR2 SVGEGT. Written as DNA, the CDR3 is TGTGCCAGCAGCCCCAGTATGCCCTCGGGAGGTGAGCAGTTCTTC. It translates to CASSPSMPSGGEQFF.

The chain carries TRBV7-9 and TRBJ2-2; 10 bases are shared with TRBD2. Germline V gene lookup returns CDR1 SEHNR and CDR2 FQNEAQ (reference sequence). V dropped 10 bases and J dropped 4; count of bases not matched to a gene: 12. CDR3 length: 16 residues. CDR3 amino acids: CATKPLAGEGTGELFF. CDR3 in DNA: TGTGCCACCAAACCCCTAGCGGGAGAGGGCACCGGGGAGCTGTTTTTT.